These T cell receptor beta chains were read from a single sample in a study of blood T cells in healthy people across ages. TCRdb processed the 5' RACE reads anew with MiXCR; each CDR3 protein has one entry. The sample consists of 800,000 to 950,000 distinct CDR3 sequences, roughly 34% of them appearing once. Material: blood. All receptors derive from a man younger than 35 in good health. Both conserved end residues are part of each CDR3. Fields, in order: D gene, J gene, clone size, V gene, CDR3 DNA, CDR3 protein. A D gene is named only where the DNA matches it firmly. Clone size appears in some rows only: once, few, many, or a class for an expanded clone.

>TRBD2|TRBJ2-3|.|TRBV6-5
TGTGCCAGCAGTTACCAAGCGGGGGGACCAGATACGCAGTATTTT
CASSYQAGGPDTQYF
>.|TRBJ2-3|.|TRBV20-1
TGCAGTGCTAGAGTTCCTAAGGCCGTCTTACGTTCAGATACGCAGTATTTT
CSARVPKAVLRSDTQYF
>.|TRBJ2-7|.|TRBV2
TGTGCCAGCGGGTACAGCCCCTACGAGCAGTACTTC
CASGYSPYEQYF
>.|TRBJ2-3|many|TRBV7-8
TGTGCCAGCAGCTCCCCTGGGGGTACCACAGATACGCAGTATTTT
CASSSPGGTTDTQYF
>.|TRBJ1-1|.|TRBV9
TGTGCCAGCAGCGTAGGTTCCCAGGGTCGGGAAGCTTTCTTT
CASSVGSQGREAFF
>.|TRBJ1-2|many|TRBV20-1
TGCAGTGCTGGCCTGGGGGCTCCCTATGGCTACACCTTC
CSAGLGAPYGYTF
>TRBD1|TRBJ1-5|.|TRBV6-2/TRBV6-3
TGTGCCAGTAAGGAACCGGGACAGGGGGCCTTAAGCTGTCAGCCCCAGCATTTT
CASKEPGQGALSCQPQHF
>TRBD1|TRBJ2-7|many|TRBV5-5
TGTGCCAGCAGCACCGGACAGGGTTCCTACGAGCAGTACTTC
CASSTGQGSYEQYF
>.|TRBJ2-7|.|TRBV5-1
TGCGCCAGCAGCTTAATCAGGGACGGGAGCTCCTACAATGAGCAGTACTTC
CASSLIRDGSSYNEQYF
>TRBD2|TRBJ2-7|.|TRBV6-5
TGTGCCAGCAGTTACAGGGGAAGCGGGACCTATGAGCAGTACTTC
CASSYRGSGTYEQYF
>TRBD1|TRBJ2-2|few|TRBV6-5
TGTGCCAGCAGTTTGACAGGGGGTAGGGACACCGGGGAGCTGTTTTTT
CASSLTGGRDTGELFF
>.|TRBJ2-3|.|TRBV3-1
TGTGCCAGCAGCCAAGGCATCAGGGGAGTCACAGATACGCAGTATTTT
CASSQGIRGVTDTQYF
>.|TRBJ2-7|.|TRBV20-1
TGCAGTGCTCCGCTGACTTCCTACGAGCAGTACTTC
CSAPLTSYEQYF
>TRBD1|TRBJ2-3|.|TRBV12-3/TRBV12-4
TGTGCCAGCAGTTCTAACGGACAGGGAGCAGATACGCAGTATTTT
CASSSNGQGADTQYF
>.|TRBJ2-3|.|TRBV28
TGTGCCAGCAGTTTTCGGATCTCCTCCACAGATACACAGTATTTT
CASSFRISSTDTQYF
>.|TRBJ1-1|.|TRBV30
TGTGCCTGGGAGCCGTCAGACCAGACTGAAGCTTTCTTT
CAWEPSDQTEAFF
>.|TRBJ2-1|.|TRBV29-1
TGCAGCGTTGAAGGGACAGGGAGGGGAACTGTAAAGGAGCAGTTCTTC
CSVEGTGRGTVKEQFF
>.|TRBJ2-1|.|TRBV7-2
TGTGCCAGCAGGCTGTCGGTTATGGCCTTTGAGACCCAGTTCTTC
CASRLSVMAFETQFF
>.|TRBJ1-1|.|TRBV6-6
TGTGCCAGCAGTTTTGACCAGGGGCGGTCGGACACTGAAGCTTTCTTT
CASSFDQGRSDTEAFF
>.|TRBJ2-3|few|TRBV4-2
TGTGCCAGCAGCCAAGATCGACGACTAACAACAGATACGCAGTATTTT
CASSQDRRLTTDTQYF
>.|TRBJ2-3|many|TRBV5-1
TGTGCCAGCAGCTTAGACCTCACAGATACGCAGTATTTT
CASSLDLTDTQYF
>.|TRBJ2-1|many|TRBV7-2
TGTGCCAGCAGCCCCACACAGACGTCAGAGGGCAATGAGCAGTTCTTC
CASSPTQTSEGNEQFF
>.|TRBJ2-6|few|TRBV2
TGTGCCAGCAGTGAAGCGTTCCTAGTCTCTGGGGCCAACGTCCTGACTTTC
CASSEAFLVSGANVLTF
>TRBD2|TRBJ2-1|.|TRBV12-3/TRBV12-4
TGTGCCAGCAGTGATAGCGGGGAGAACTACAATGGGCAGTTCTTC
CASSDSGENYNGQFF